These 26 T cell receptor beta chains came from one sample sequenced in a study of blood T cell repertoires in COVID-19. This table comes from immunoSEQ multiplex PCR, and its TCRdb copy is limited to in-frame clones, with some not included. The sample shows about 140,000 clones, 60% to 80% of them seen only once. Sequenced: PBMCs or T cells enriched from blood (not recorded which). The receptors come from a woman aged 45-65 years who had recovered from COVID-19.

The rearrangement links TRBV14 to TRBJ2-3, with a possible D match to TRBD1 (5 bases). Germline CDR1 reads SGHDN; CDR2 reads FVKESK. The CDR3 has 15 amino acids. Deletions cut 2 bases from V and 6 bases from J, with 15 bases between. CDR3 nucleotides: TGTGCCAGCAGCCAACGACAGCCCAACTGGGATACGCAGTATTTT. Residues: CASSQRQPNWDTQYF.

This chain uses TRBV9 with TRBJ1-2; a weak D match, TRBD1 (6 bases). CDR1 is SGDLS, CDR2 YYNGEE, per germline. V was pared by 4 bases and J by 3 bases, with 16 bases between. The CDR3 spans 15 residues. The CDR3 loop reads CASSMGPGADYGYTF. The CDR3 DNA reads TGTGCCAGCAGCATGGGTCCAGGGGCGGACTATGGCTACACCTTC.

Notes on this clone: The junction shows a germline mismatch at one end, possibly a read error. In DNA, the CDR3 is TGTGCCAGCAGCCACCTTCTTTCAGGGGTGACTAATGAAAAACTATTTTTT. The encoded protein is CASSHLLSGVTNEKLFF. The chain uses TRBV7-9 and TRBJ1-4, with a weak D call TRBD1 (6 bases). CDR1 is SEHNR, CDR2 FQNEAQ, per germline (reference sequence). The CDR3 covers 17 residues.

The chain is built from TRBV5-1 and TRBJ1-1, with 7 nucleotides matching TRBD1. CDR1 SGHRS and CDR2 YFSETQ come from the germline V gene. The trim removed 3 bases at V and 4 bases at J, leaving 6 bases unmatched. CDR3 length: 14 residues. CDR3 sequence: CASSSNRGGTEAFF. In DNA form, the CDR3 reads TGCGCCAGCAGCTCAAACAGGGGAGGCACTGAAGCTTTCTTT.

This clone was detected a few times. The chain combines TRBV28 with TRBJ1-1, with TRBD1 as a possible D gene (5 bases). V was pared by 7 bases and J by 4 bases, with 19 bases between. Germline CDR1 and CDR2: MDHEN and SYDVKM. This CDR3 has 15 amino acids. DNA of the CDR3: TGTGCCAGCATCCACCCCGGGGCGGGGAGCACTGAAGCTTTCTTT. This encodes CASIHPGAGSTEAFF.

The CDR3 DNA follows: TGTGCCAGCAGCGTTGGACTAGCGGGAGGGGAGAGCATTCAGTACTTC. This gives the protein CASSVGLAGGESIQYF. The V call is TRBV9, the J call TRBJ2-4; 15 nucleotides align to TRBD2. The CDR3 contains 16 residues. Germline CDR1 is SGDLS and CDR2 is YYNGEE. The V gene end was trimmed by 2 bases and the J gene end by 9 bases; junction bases not matched to a gene: 6.

The chain joins TRBV19 to TRBJ1-5; tentatively, D is TRBD1 (5 bases). Looked up from germline, CDR1 is LNHDA and CDR2 is SQIVND (reference sequence). CDR3 size: 14 residues. V shed 2 bases and J shed 5 bases, with 10 bases lying between them. The CDR3 region has the DNA TGTGCCAGTAGTATAAAGTCGGGGGATCAGCCCCAGCATTTT. Protein product: CASSIKSGDQPQHF.

The gene calls are TRBV14 and TRBJ1-1, with D perhaps TRBD1 (6 bases). Per germline, CDR1 SGHDN and CDR2 FVKESK. V lost 4 bases, J lost 3 bases, and 12 bases lay in between. This CDR3 has 14 amino acids. The CDR3 sequence is CASSRTGYDTEAFF. Written as DNA, the CDR3 is TGTGCCAGCAGCCGTACAGGGTACGACACTGAAGCTTTCTTT.

This chain uses TRBV30 with TRBJ2-7; 9 bases are a match to TRBD2. Germline V lookup: CDR1 GTSNPN, CDR2 SVGIG (reference sequence). The V gene end was trimmed by 1 base and the J gene end by 3 bases; junction bases not matched to a gene: 4. The CDR3 has 14 residues. As DNA, the CDR3 is TGTGCCTGGAGTGCTTTGACTAGCGGCTACGAGCAGTACTTC. The encoded protein is CAWSALTSGYEQYF.

The rearrangement joins TRBV4-1 to TRBJ1-4, with D perhaps matching TRBD1 (6 bases). There are 17 residues in the CDR3. The germline V gene has CDR1 MGHRA and CDR2 YSYEKL. Deletions cut 6 bases from V and 8 bases from J, with 25 bases between. DNA for the CDR3: TGCGCCAGCAGTGCCACAGGCCCTAACAGGGTCGGCGAAAAACTGTTTTTT. Translated, it gives CASSATGPNRVGEKLFF.

The V call is TRBV29-1, the J call TRBJ2-2; possible D gene TRBD1, 6 bases. From germline, CDR1 is SQVTM and CDR2 ANQGSEA. CDR3 length: 14 residues. The V end lost 7 bases, the J end lost 0 bases, and 12 bases lay between the germline ends. The CDR3 loop is CSAPGATNTGELFF. As DNA, the CDR3 is TGCAGCGCCCCAGGGGCCACGAACACCGGGGAGCTGTTTTTT.

The chain is built from TRBV6-4 and TRBJ1-2, with D perhaps matching TRBD1 (5 bases). Germline V lookup: CDR1 MRHNA, CDR2 SNTAGT. V dropped 5 bases and J dropped 3 bases, with 13 bases sitting between them. The CDR3 contains 14 residues. Here the CDR3 reads CASSSQGGDYGYTF. Here the CDR3 DNA reads TGTGCCAGCAGTTCGCAGGGAGGCGACTATGGCTACACCTTC.

The rearrangement links TRBV7-9 to TRBJ1-5; no clear D gene. Germline-derived CDR1 and CDR2 are SEHNR and FQNEAQ (reference sequence). V lost 5 bases and J lost 5, with 22 bases in between. CDR3 length: 17 residues. The CDR3, as DNA: TGTGCCAGCAGCCCTCCGTCCCATGGAGGTGGACATCAGCCCCAGCATTTT. Protein sequence: CASSPPSHGGGHQPQHF.

This clone has at least ten counts. V is TRBV9 and J is TRBJ1-2, with D perhaps TRBD1 (6 bases). The CDR3 is 14 amino acids. V was cut by 6 bases and J by 4 bases, with 16 bases left in between. CDR1 and CDR2 from the germline V gene are SGDLS and YYNGEE. CDR3 DNA: TGTGCCAGCAACAGGGCCTCTGGAAGCTATGGCTACACCTTC. It yields the protein CASNRASGSYGYTF.

The chain carries TRBV3-1 (or the pseudogene TRBV3-2) and TRBJ2-3; TRBD2 matches at 11 bases. V was pared by 0 bases and J by 1 base, with 0 bases of the junction left unmatched. Germline loops: CDR1 LGHDT, CDR2 YNNKEL (reference sequence). The CDR3 runs to 16 residues. DNA for the CDR3: TGTGCCAGCAGCCAAGAGGGACTAGCGGGCACAGATACGCAGTATTTT. This sequence encodes CASSQEGLAGTDTQYF.

The chain is built from TRBV7-6 and TRBJ2-7; 10 bases agree with TRBD1. CDR3 length equals 16 residues. V shed 5 bases, J shed 7 bases, and the junction held 14 bases outside the gene matches. Germline-derived CDR1 and CDR2 are SGHVS and FNYEAQ. Here the CDR3 DNA reads TGTGCCAGCAGCCCTCAACCCGACAGGGGGCGCCGAGAGCAGTACTTC. This encodes CASSPQPDRGRREQYF.

V usage is TRBV7-9 and J usage is TRBJ2-3, with 9 bases identical to TRBD2. Germline loops: CDR1 SEHNR, CDR2 FQNEAQ (reference sequence). There are 12 residues in the CDR3. The CDR3, as DNA: TGTGGGACTAGCGAATACACAGATACGCAGTATTTT. This translates into CGTSEYTDTQYF.

This clone was counted a few times. The chain is built from TRBV6-1 and TRBJ1-2, with a tentative D call TRBD1 (6 bases). Germline-derived CDR1 and CDR2 are MNHNS and SASEGT. Trimming took 2 bases from V and 4 from J, leaving 11 bases between them. The CDR3 is 14 residues long. The CDR3 is CASSETGQPYGYTF. In DNA, the CDR3 is TGTGCCAGCAGTGAAACCGGACAGCCCTATGGCTACACCTTC.

V and J are TRBV12-1 and TRBJ1-1; the D call TRBD1 from the table was never checked on the DNA. TRBV12-1 is a pseudogene segment. CDR3 length: 16 amino acids. CDR3 protein: CASSYEDSTMNTEAFF. CDR3 DNA sequence: TGTGCCAGCAGCTACGAGGACAGTACGATGAACACTGAAGCTTTCTTT.

The chain carries TRBV9 and TRBJ2-2; 9 positions match TRBD1. CDR3 length: 16 amino acids. After removal of 5 bases from V and 8 bases from J, the junction contained 13 bases not matched to a gene. Looked up from germline, CDR1 is SGDLS and CDR2 is YYNGEE. The CDR3 protein is CASSSSPGQGIGELFF. The CDR3 DNA is TGTGCCAGCAGTTCATCCCCGGGACAGGGTATTGGGGAGCTGTTTTTT.

The chain carries TRBV30 and TRBJ1-1; D gene ambiguous. The V gene lost 2 bases and the J gene lost 4 bases, with 20 bases spanning the gap. The CDR3 loop spans 16 amino acids. The germline CDR1 and CDR2 sequences are GTSNPN and SVGIG (reference sequence). The CDR3 region is CAWSSLLTAYRTEAFF. The DNA for the CDR3 is TGTGCCTGGAGTTCTCTTCTAACAGCATATCGCACTGAAGCTTTCTTT.

V and J are TRBV3-1 (or the pseudogene TRBV3-2) and TRBJ1-2, with D perhaps matching TRBD1 (6 bases). The CDR3 contains 11 residues. V lost 6 bases and J 10 bases, leaving 12 bases between the germline ends. Germline CDR1 and CDR2: LGHDT and YNNKEL (reference sequence). The CDR3 reads CASRANRDYTF. CDR3 in DNA: TGTGCCAGCAGAGCAAACAGGGACTACACCTTC.

The chain recombines TRBV19 with TRBJ1-2, with TRBD1 as a possible D gene (5 bases). V lost 5 bases, J lost 8 bases, and 9 bases lay in between. CDR3 length equals 11 residues. CDR1 is LNHDA and CDR2 is SQIVND in the germline V gene (reference sequence). CDR3 DNA: TGTGCCAGTAGTGGGGCAACCGGCTACACCTTC. Translating gives CASSGATGYTF.

This chain joins TRBV19 and TRBJ1-1, with 8 bases matching TRBD1. Germline V gene lookup returns CDR1 LNHDA and CDR2 SQIVND (reference sequence). The CDR3 loop spans 14 amino acids. V lost 7 bases to trimming and J lost 4 bases; unmatched junction nucleotides: 8. The CDR3 loop is CASTRTGRGTEAFF. The CDR3 region has the DNA TGTGCCAGTACCCGGACAGGGAGGGGCACTGAAGCTTTCTTT.

The chain combines TRBV30 with TRBJ1-4; D remains unclear. Germline V gene lookup returns CDR1 GTSNPN and CDR2 SVGIG (reference sequence). V lost 4 bases and J lost 10, with 7 bases in between. This CDR3 region has 10 residues. The CDR3 reads CAWKGGKLFF. The CDR3, as DNA: TGTGCCTGGAAAGGAGGAAAACTGTTTTTT.

This clone turned up a few times. The CDR3 here is CASSLESGEQYF. Written as DNA, the CDR3 is TGTGCCAGCAGCTTGGAGTCGGGGGAGCAGTACTTC. The chain couples TRBV7-9 to TRBJ2-7; weak D call: TRBD2 (5 bases). Between the trimmed V and J ends, which lost 3 bases and 7 bases, there was a span of 10 bases. Germline V gene data show CDR1 as SEHNR and CDR2 as FQNEAQ (reference sequence). This CDR3 has 12 residues.